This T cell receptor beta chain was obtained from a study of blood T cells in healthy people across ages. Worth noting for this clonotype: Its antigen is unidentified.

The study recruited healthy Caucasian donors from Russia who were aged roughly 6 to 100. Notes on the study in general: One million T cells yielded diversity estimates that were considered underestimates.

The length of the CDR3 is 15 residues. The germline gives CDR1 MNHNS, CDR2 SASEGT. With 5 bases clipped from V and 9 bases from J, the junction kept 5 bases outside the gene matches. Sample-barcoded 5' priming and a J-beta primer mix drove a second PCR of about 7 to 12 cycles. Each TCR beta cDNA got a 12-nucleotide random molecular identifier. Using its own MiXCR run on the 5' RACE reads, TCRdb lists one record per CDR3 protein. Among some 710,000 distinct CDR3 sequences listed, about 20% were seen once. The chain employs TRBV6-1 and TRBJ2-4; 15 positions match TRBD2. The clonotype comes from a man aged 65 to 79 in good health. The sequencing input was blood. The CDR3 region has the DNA TGTGCCAGCAGTCCCCGGACTAGCGGGAGGGTCATTCAGTACTTC. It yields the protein CASSPRTSGRVIQYF.